The 18 T cell receptor beta chains reported below all come from one sample, sequenced in a study of blood T cell repertoires in COVID-19. Only in-frame clones appear in the TCRdb table, and some are missing; sequencing was by immunoSEQ multiplex PCR. The sample comprises about 300,000 clones, roughly 87% of which are singletons, and less than 2.5% rests with the top ten. The sequenced sample consisted of peripheral blood. These receptor sequences come from a man aged 18 to 30 with active or convalescent COVID-19.

The chain has TRBV5-6 and TRBJ2-2, with 8 bases that match TRBD1. The V gene's germline CDR1 is SGHDT and CDR2 YYEEEE. The J segment lost 14 bases and the V segment lost 0 bases, leaving 3 bases of the junction unmatched. CDR3 length equals 12 residues. CDR3 amino acids: CASSLGDRLLFF. For the CDR3, the DNA is TGTGCCAGCAGCTTGGGGGACAGGTTACTGTTTTTT.

The rearrangement links TRBV2 to TRBJ1-5; possible D gene TRBD1, 5 bases. V shed 6 bases and J shed 3 bases, with 12 bases lying between them. CDR1 is SNHLY, CDR2 FYNNEI, per germline. CDR3 size: 14 residues. DNA for the CDR3: TGTGCCAGCAGCAACTCAGGGCCCAATCAGCCCCAGCATTTT. It translates to CASSNSGPNQPQHF.

In its sample, this clone was seen a few times. The chain carries TRBV4-1 and TRBJ1-2; 7 bases map to TRBD1. This CDR3 contains 15 residues. Per the germline V gene, CDR1 is MGHRA and CDR2 is YSYEKL. With 1 base clipped from V and 6 bases from J, the junction kept 8 bases outside the gene matches. This chain's CDR3 is CASSQGQGWGNGYTF. CDR3 nucleotide sequence: TGCGCCAGCAGCCAAGGACAGGGCTGGGGTAATGGCTACACCTTC.

The J gene is TRBJ1-2, the V gene TRBV28, with D possibly TRBD1 on 5 matching bases. The V and J ends lost 0 bases and 3 bases respectively, with 11 bases between them. The germline gives CDR1 MDHEN, CDR2 SYDVKM. The CDR3 runs to 15 residues. The chain's CDR3 is CASSLWRGGDYGYTF. Here the CDR3 DNA reads TGTGCCAGCAGTTTATGGAGGGGAGGAGACTATGGCTACACCTTC.

V is TRBV6-5 and J is TRBJ2-3, with 14 nucleotides matching TRBD2. The V gene's germline CDR1 is MNHEY and CDR2 SVGAGI. The CDR3 has 15 amino acids. J gave up 8 bases and V 6 bases, and 7 bases lay outside the gene matches. The CDR3 here is CASRPGLAGVGTQYF. CDR3 in DNA: TGTGCCAGCAGGCCGGGACTAGCGGGGGTTGGTACGCAGTATTTT.

This clone was detected once. The chain couples TRBV28 to TRBJ2-5, with D maybe TRBD1 (6 bases). The CDR3 has 15 residues. The germline V and J ends were trimmed by 4 bases and 5 bases, with 17 bases remaining between them. Germline CDR1 reads MDHEN; CDR2 reads SYDVKM. CDR3 in amino acids: CASSSFFRGAETQYF. Here the CDR3 DNA reads TGTGCCAGCAGTTCCTTCTTCAGGGGCGCGGAGACCCAGTACTTC. The full variable domain, its missing parts supplied by reference TRBV28 and TRBJ2-5, is DVKVTQSSRYLVKRTGEKVFLECVQDMDHENMFWYRQDPGLGLRLIYFSYDVKMKEKGDIPEGYSVSREKKERFSLILESASTNQTSMYLCASSSFFRGAETQYFGPGTRLLVL.

V is TRBV28 and J is TRBJ2-1; maybe TRBD2 (7 bases). Trimming took off 3 bases at V and 6 bases at J, with 15 bases between the two ends. The germline CDR1 and CDR2 sequences are MDHEN and SYDVKM. The CDR3 covers 15 residues. CDR3: CASSLGGSRGNEQFF. The CDR3 DNA follows: TGTGCCAGCAGTTTGGGCGGGAGCAGGGGCAATGAGCAGTTCTTC.

The V and J genes are TRBV19 and TRBJ1-2; D uncertain. With 4 bases removed from V and 6 bases from J, the gap between germline ends came to 12 bases. The CDR3 runs to 13 residues. Germline-derived CDR1 and CDR2 are LNHDA and SQIVND (reference sequence). CDR3 bases: TGTGCCAGTAGTACTGCGTTTTATCATGGCTACACCTTC. Residues: CASSTAFYHGYTF. Full variable domain (remainder filled in from reference TRBV19 and TRBJ1-2): DGGITQSPKYLFRKEGQNVTLSCEQNLNHDAMYWYRQDPGQGLRLIYYSQIVNDFQKGDIAEGYSVSREKKESFPLTVTSAQKNPTAFYLCASSTAFYHGYTFGSGTRLTVV.

J is TRBJ2-4 and V is TRBV3-1 (or the pseudogene TRBV3-2); D may be TRBD2 (6 bases). The V gene's germline CDR1 is LGHDT and CDR2 YNNKEL (reference sequence). V lost 0 bases and J 8 bases, leaving 14 bases between the germline ends. The CDR3 spans 15 residues. CDR3 protein: CASSQESGGRHIQYF. The CDR3 bases are TGTGCCAGCAGCCAAGAATCCGGGGGACGGCACATTCAGTACTTC.

This chain uses TRBV6-6 with TRBJ1-2; no reliable D call. Trimming pared 0 bases from V and 7 bases from J, leaving 12 bases between. CDR3 size: 14 residues. The germline gives CDR1 MNHNY, CDR2 SVGAGI (reference sequence). The CDR3, as DNA: TGTGCCAGCAGTTACTCGATGGGCCCCGGTGGCTACACCTTC. Its translation is CASSYSMGPGGYTF.

The chain has TRBV7-9 and TRBJ1-4; 8 positions agree with TRBD1. Germline V CDR1 and CDR2: SEHNR, FQNEAQ (reference sequence). V lost 8 bases and J lost 3; bases outside the gene matches: 20. The CDR3 is made up of 19 amino acids. DNA for the CDR3: TGTGCCAGCTCACAACCGGCCCAGGGGGCGTTGGGTTCTAATGAAAAACTGTTTTTT. Protein product: CASSQPAQGALGSNEKLFF.

This chain connects TRBV5-4 to TRBJ2-5; 10 positions match TRBD2. CDR3 length equals 15 residues. Germline lookup yields CDR1 SGHNT and CDR2 YYREEE (reference sequence). The J segment lost 5 bases and the V segment lost 4 bases, leaving 8 bases of the junction unmatched. The CDR3 here is CASSPSSGGFETQYF. CDR3 nucleotides: TGTGCCAGCAGCCCATCTAGCGGGGGTTTTGAGACCCAGTACTTC.

Note on this clone: Other DNA sequences in the same sample also yield this CDR3. The chain is built from TRBV3-1 (or the pseudogene TRBV3-2) and TRBJ1-3; D gene unclear. In germline, CDR1 is LGHDT, CDR2 YNNKEL (reference sequence). The CDR3 is 14 residues long. The V end lost 2 bases, the J end lost 1 base, and 6 bases lay between the germline ends. The CDR3 nucleotides read TGTGCCAGCAGCCAACGGGGATCTGGAAACACCATATATTTT. Its protein is CASSQRGSGNTIYF.

The chain carries TRBV7-2 and TRBJ2-1; 8 bases match TRBD1. The CDR3 is 17 residues long. The junction had 13 bases not matched to a gene; V was cut back by 6 bases and J by 3 bases. Germline CDR1 reads SGHTA; CDR2 reads FQGNSA. The CDR3 DNA reads as TGTGCCAGCAGGCGACCGATCCAGGGGGCGCTCTACAATGAGCAGTTCTTC. It yields the protein CASRRPIQGALYNEQFF.

This clone appeared once. The genes are TRBV18 and TRBJ1-2, with 7 bases identical to TRBD1. The CDR3 contains 15 residues. The germline V gene has CDR1 KGHSH and CDR2 LQKENI. The V segment lost 5 bases and the J segment 3 bases; nucleotides outside the gene matches: 9. The CDR3 spells CASSVTGTADYGYTF. DNA of the CDR3: TGTGCCAGCTCAGTGACCGGGACAGCGGACTATGGCTACACCTTC.

The chain links TRBV7-3 to TRBJ2-6, with 8 bases fitting TRBD1. Losses at the gene ends were 3 bases for V and 2 bases for J; bases not matched to a gene: 6. From germline, CDR1 is SGHTA and CDR2 FQGTGA. The CDR3 is 17 residues long. The CDR3 bases are TGTGCCAGCAGCTTGGACAGGGTCGCTGCTGGGGCCAACGTCCTGACTTTC. Protein product: CASSLDRVAAGANVLTF.

V and J are TRBV19 and TRBJ2-1; D possibly corresponds to TRBD2 (5 bases). V was clipped by 1 base and J by 9 bases, with 13 bases between them. Germline CDR1 reads LNHDA; CDR2 reads SQIVND (reference sequence). CDR3 length: 14 residues. The CDR3 reads CASSIGLGVIEQFF. DNA for the CDR3: TGTGCCAGTAGTATAGGTCTGGGAGTTATTGAGCAGTTCTTC.

The chain is built from TRBV7-9 and TRBJ2-4; 9 bases agree with TRBD2. V was clipped by 1 base and J by 8 bases; unmatched bases: 9. Germline CDR1 is SEHNR and CDR2 is FQNEAQ (reference sequence). This CDR3 is built from 16 residues. The CDR3 sequence is CASSLEAGGPGDIQYF. The CDR3 region has the DNA TGTGCCAGCAGCTTAGAGGCGGGGGGGCCAGGCGACATTCAGTACTTC.